This T cell receptor beta chain was recorded in a study of cytotoxic CD8 clonotypes in ibrutinib-treated CLL. The ends were cut back, 0 bases at V and 4 bases at J, with 17 bases in the middle. CDR1 is SGDLS and CDR2 is YYNGEE in the germline V gene. The CDR3 has 16 residues. The assay was immunoSEQ multiplex PCR, and TCRdb's table has in-frame clones only and misses some. The sample lists about 130,000 clones, 80% to 90% seen once, with roughly 2% in the top ten. This chain joins TRBV9 and TRBJ2-7; D is possibly TRBD2 (5 bases). The sequence came from a human donor with chronic lymphocytic leukemia. This sample comprised PBMCs, obtained after 24 months of ibrutinib treatment. The chain's CDR3 is CASSVGGSRTVYEQYF. The CDR3 nucleotides read TGTGCCAGCAGCGTAGGAGGGAGCAGGACTGTGTACGAGCAGTACTTC. Supplemented by reference TRBV9 and TRBJ2-7, the full variable domain reads DSGVTQTPKHLITATGQRVTLRCSPRSGDLSVYWYQQSLDQGLQFLIQYYNGEERAKGNILERFSAQQFPDLHSELNLSSLELGDSALYFCASSVGGSRTVYEQYFGPGTRLTVT.